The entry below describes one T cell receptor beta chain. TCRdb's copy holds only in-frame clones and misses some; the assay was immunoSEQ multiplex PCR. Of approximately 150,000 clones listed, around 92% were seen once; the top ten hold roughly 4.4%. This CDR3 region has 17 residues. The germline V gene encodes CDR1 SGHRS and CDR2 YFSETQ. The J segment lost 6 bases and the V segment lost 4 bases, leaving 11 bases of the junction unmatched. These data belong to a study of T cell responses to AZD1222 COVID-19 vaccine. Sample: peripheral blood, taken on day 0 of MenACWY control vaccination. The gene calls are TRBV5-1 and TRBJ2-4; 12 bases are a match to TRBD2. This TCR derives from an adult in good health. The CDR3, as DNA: TGCGCCAGCAGCATCGGGACTAGCGGGTCGCCGGGAAACATTCAGTACTTC. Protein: CASSIGTSGSPGNIQYF. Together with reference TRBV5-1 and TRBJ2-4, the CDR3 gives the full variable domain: KAGVTQTPRYLIKTRGQQVTLSCSPISGHRSVSWYQQTPGQGLQFLFEYFSETQRNKGNFPGRFSGRQFSNSRSEMNVSTLELGDSALYLCASSIGTSGSPGNIQYFGAGTRLSVL.